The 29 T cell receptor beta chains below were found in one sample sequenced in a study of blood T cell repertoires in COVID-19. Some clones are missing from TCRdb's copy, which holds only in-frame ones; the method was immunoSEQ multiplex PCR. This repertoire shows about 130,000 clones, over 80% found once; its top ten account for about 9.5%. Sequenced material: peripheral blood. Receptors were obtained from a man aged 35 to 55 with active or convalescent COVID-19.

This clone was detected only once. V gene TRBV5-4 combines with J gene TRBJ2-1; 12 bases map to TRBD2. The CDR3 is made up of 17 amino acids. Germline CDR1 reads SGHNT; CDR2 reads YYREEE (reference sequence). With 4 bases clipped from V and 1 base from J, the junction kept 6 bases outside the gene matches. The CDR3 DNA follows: TGTGCCAGCAGCGGGGGACTAGCGGGTGAATCCTACAATGAGCAGTTCTTC. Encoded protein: CASSGGLAGESYNEQFF.

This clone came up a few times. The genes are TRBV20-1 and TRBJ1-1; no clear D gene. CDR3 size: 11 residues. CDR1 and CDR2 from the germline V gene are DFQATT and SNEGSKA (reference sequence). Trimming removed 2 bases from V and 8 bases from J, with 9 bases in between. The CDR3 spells CSARRSTEAFF. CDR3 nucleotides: TGCAGTGCTAGACGGAGCACGGAAGCTTTCTTT.

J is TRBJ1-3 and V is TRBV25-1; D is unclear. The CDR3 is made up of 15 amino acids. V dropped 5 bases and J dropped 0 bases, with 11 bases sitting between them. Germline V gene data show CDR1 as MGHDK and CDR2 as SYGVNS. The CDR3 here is CASSFSNSSGNTIYF. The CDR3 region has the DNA TGTGCCAGCAGTTTCTCCAACAGCTCTGGAAACACCATATATTTT.

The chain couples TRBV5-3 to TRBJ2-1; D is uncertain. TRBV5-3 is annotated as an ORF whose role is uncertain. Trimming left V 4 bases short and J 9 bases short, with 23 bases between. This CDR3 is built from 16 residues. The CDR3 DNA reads TGTGCCAGAAGCCCGAGAGTTCCCTATTGGGCGAGTGAGCAGTTCTTC. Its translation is CARSPRVPYWASEQFF.

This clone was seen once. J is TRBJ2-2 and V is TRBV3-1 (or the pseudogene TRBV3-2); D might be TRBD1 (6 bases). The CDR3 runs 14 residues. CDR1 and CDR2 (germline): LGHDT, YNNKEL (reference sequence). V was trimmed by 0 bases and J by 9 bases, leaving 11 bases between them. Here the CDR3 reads CASSQEGGLRELFF. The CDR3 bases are TGTGCCAGCAGCCAAGAAGGGGGTCTGCGGGAGCTGTTTTTT.

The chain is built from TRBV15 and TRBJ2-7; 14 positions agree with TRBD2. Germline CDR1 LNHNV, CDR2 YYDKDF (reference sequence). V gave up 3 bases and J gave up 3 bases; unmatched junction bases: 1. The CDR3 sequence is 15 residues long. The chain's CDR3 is CATSRGTSGSYEQYF. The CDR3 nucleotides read TGTGCCACCAGCAGGGGGACTAGCGGGAGCTACGAGCAGTACTTC.

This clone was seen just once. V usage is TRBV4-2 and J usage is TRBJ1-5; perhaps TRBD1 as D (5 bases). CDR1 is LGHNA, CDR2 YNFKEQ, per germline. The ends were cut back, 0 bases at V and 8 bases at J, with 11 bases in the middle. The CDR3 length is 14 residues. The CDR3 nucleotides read TGTGCCAGCAGCCAAGATTTTCCGACAGAGCCCCAGCATTTT. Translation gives CASSQDFPTEPQHF.

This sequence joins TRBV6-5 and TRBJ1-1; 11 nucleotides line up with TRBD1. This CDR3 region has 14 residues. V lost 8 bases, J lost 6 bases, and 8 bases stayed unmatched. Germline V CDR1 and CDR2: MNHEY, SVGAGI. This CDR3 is CASVPGQGGAEAFF. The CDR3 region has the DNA TGTGCCAGCGTTCCGGGACAGGGGGGGGCTGAAGCTTTCTTT.

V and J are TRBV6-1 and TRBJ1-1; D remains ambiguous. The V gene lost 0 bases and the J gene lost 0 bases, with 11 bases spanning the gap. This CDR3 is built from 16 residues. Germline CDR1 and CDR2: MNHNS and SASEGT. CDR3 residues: CASSEAFWALNTEAFF. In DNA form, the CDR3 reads TGTGCCAGCAGTGAAGCTTTCTGGGCATTGAACACTGAAGCTTTCTTT.

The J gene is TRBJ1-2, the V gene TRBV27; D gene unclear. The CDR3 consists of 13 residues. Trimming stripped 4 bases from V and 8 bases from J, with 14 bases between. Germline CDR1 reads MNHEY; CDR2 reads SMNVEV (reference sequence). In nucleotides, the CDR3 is TGTGCCAGCAGTTCCCCCCGAGGTGACGGCTACACCTTC. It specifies CASSSPRGDGYTF.

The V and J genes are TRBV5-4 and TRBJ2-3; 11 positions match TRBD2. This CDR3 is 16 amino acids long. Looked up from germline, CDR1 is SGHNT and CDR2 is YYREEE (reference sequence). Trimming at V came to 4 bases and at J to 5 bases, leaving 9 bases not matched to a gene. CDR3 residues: CASSEPSSGGQDTQYF. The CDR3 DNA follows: TGTGCCAGCAGCGAGCCGTCTAGCGGGGGGCAAGATACGCAGTATTTT.

CDR3: CASSLGSAGEKLFF. CDR3 DNA: TGTGCCAGCAGCTTGGGATCAGCGGGGGAAAAACTGTTTTTT. The chain is built from TRBV5-5 and TRBJ1-4, with D unclear. The V gene lost 0 bases and the J gene lost 8 bases, with 11 bases spanning the gap. This CDR3 spans 14 amino acids. Germline loops: CDR1 SGHKS, CDR2 YYEKEE (reference sequence).

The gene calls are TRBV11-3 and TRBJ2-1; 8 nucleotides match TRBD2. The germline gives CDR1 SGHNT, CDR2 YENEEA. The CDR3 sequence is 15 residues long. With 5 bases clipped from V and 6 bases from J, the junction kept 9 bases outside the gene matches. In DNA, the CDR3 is TGTGCCAGCAGCCGGGGAGCGGGGGACTTCAATGAGCAGTTCTTC. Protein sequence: CASSRGAGDFNEQFF.

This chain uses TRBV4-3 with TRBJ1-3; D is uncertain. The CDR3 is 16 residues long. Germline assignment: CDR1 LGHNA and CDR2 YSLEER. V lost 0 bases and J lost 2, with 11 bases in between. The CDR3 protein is CASSQEARGAGNTIYF. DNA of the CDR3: TGCGCCAGCAGCCAAGAGGCGAGAGGAGCTGGAAACACCATATATTTT.

The CDR3 bases are TGTGCCAGCAGCTTGGCGAACAGGGTTTGGGGGACTGAAGCTTTCTTT. Protein: CASSLANRVWGTEAFF. The chain combines TRBV5-6 with TRBJ1-1, with D possibly TRBD1 on 6 matching bases. Per germline, CDR1 SGHDT and CDR2 YYEEEE. This CDR3 region has 16 residues. V was shortened by 0 bases and J by 5 bases, with 17 bases between the two germline ends.

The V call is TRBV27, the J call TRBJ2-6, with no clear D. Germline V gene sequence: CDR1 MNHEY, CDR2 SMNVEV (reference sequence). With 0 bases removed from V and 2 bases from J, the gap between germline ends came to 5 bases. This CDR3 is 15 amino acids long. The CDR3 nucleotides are TGTGCCAGCAGTTTATCCAGGCCTGGGGCCAACGTCCTGACTTTC. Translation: CASSLSRPGANVLTF. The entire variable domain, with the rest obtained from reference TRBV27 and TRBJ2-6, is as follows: EAQVTQNPRYLITVTGKKLTVTCSQNMNHEYMSWYRQDPGLGLRQIYYSMNVEVTDKGDVPEGYKVSRKEKRNFPLILESPSPNQTSLYFCASSLSRPGANVLTFGAGSRLTVL.

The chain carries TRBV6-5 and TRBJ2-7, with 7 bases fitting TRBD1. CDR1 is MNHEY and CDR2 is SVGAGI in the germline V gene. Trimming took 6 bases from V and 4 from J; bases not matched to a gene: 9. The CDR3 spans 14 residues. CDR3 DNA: TGTGCCAGCAGGAAACAGGGGATCGGGTACGAGCAGTACTTC. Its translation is CASRKQGIGYEQYF.

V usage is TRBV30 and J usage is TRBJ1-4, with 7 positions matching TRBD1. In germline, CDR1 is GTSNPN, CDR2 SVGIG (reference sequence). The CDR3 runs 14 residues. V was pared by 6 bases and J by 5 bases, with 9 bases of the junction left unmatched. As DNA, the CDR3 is TGTGCCTGCATACCGGGACAGAACAATGAAAAACTGTTTTTT. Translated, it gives CACIPGQNNEKLFF.

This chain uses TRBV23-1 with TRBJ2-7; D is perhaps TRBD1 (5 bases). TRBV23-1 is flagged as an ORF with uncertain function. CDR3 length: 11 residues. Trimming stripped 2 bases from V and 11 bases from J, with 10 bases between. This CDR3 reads CASSQVPGKYF. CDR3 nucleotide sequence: TGCGCCAGCAGTCAAGTCCCAGGGAAGTACTTC.

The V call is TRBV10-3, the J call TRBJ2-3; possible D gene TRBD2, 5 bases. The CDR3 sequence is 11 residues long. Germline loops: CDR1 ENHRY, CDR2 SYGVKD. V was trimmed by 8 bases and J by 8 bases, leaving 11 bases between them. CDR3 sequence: CAIHSGGTQYF. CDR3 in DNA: TGTGCCATCCATTCAGGAGGTACGCAGTATTTT.

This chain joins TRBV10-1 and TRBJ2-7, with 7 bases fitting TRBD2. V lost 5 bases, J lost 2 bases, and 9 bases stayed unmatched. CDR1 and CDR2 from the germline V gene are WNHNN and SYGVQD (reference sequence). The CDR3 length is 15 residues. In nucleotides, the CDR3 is TGCGCCAGCAGTTATACCGGGACTAACGCCTACGAGCAGTACTTC. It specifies CASSYTGTNAYEQYF.

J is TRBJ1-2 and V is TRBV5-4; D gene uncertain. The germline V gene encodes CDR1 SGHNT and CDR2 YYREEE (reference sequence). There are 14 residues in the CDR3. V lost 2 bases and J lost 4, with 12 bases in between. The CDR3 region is CASSFSREFYGYTF. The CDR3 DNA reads TGTGCCAGCAGCTTCTCCCGAGAATTCTATGGCTACACCTTC. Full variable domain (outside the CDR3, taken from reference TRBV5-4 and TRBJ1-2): ETGVTQSPTHLIKTRGQQVTLRCSSQSGHNTVSWYQQALGQGPQFIFQYYREEENGRGNFPPRFSGLQFPNYSSELNVNALELDDSALYLCASSFSREFYGYTFGSGTRLTVV.

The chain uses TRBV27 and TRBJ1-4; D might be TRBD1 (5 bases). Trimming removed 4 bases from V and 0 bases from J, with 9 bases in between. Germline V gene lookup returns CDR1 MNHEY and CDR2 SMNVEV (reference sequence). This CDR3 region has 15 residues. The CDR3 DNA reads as TGTGCCAGCAGTTCTAGGGGAACAACTAATGAAAAACTGTTTTTT. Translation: CASSSRGTTNEKLFF.

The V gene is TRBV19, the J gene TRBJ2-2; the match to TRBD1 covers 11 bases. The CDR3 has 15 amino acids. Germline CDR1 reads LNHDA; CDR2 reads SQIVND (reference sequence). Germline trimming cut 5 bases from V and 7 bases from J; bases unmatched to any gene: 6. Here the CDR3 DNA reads TGTGCCAGTAGTCTCGGGACAGGGGGTAACGGGGAGCTGTTTTTT. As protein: CASSLGTGGNGELFF.

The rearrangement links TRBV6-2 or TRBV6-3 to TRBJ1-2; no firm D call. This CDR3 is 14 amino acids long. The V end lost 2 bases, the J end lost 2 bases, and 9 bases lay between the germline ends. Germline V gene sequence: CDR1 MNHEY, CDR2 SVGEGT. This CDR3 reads CASSYPTENYGYTF. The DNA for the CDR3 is TGTGCCAGCAGTTACCCCACGGAGAACTATGGCTACACCTTC.

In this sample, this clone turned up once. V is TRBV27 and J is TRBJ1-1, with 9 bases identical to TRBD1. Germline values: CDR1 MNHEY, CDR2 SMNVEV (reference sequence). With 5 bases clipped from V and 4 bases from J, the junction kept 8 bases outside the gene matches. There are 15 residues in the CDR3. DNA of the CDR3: TGTGCCAGCAGTCCCGGACAGGGGTATGGCACTGAAGCTTTCTTT. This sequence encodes CASSPGQGYGTEAFF.

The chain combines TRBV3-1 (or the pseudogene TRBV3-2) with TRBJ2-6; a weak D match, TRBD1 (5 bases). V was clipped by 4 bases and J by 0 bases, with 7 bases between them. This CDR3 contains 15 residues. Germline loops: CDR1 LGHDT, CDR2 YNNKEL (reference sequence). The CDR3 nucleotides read TGTGCCAGCAGCCCACAGGACTCTGGGGCCAACGTCCTGACTTTC. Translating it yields CASSPQDSGANVLTF.

CDR3 sequence (DNA): TGTGCCAGCAGCTTAGGCGGCTTAGATACGCAGTATTTT. Protein sequence: CASSLGGLDTQYF. This sequence joins TRBV7-3 and TRBJ2-3, with D unclear. Germline CDR1 SGHTA, CDR2 FQGTGA. V dropped 2 bases and J dropped 5 bases, with 8 bases sitting between them. This CDR3 is 13 amino acids long. The complete variable domain, with remaining parts taken from reference TRBV7-3 and TRBJ2-3, reads GAGVSQTPSNKVTEKGKYVELRCDPISGHTALYWYRQSLGQGPEFLIYFQGTGAADDSGLPNDRFFAVRPEGSVSTLKIQRTERGDSAVYLCASSLGGLDTQYFGPGTRLTVL.

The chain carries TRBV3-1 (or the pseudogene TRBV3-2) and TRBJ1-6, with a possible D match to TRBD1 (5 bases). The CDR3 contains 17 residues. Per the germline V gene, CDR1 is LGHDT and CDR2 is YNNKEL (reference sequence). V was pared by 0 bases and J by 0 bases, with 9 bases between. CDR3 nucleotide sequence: TGTGCCAGCAGCCAAGACTTAAGGGGCTCCTATAATTCACCCCTCCACTTT. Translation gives CASSQDLRGSYNSPLHF.